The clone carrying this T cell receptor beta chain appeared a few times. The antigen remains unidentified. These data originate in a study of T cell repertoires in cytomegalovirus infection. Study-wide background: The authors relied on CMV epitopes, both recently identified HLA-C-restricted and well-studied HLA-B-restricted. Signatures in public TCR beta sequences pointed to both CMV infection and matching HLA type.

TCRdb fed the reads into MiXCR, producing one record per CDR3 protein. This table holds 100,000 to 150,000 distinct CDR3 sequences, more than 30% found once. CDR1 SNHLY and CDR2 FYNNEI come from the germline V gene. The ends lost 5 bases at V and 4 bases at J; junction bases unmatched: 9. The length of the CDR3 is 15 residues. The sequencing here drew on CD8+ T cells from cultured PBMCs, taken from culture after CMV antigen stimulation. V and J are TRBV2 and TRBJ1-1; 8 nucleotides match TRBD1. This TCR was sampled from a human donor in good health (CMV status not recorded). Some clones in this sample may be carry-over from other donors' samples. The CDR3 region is CASSPNPGGFTEAFF. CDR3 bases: TGTGCCAGCAGTCCAAATCCAGGGGGCTTCACTGAAGCTTTCTTT. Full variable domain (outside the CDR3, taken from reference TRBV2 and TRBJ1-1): EPEVTQTPSHQVTQMGQEVILRCVPISNHLYFYWYRQILGQKVEFLVSFYNNEISEKSEIFDDQFSVERPDGSNFTLKIRSTKLEDSAMYFCASSPNPGGFTEAFFGQGTRLTVV.